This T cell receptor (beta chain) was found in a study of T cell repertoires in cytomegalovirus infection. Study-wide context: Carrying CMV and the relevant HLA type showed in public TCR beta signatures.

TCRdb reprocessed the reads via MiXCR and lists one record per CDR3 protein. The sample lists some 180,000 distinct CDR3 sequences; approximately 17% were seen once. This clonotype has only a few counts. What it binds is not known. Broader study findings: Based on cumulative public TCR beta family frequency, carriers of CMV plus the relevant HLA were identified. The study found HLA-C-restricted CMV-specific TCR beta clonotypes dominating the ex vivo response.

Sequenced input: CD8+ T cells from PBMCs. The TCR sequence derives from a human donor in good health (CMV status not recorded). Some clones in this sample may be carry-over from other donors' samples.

CDR3 protein: CASSPRTTGYTF. The CDR3 coding sequence is TGTGCCAGCAGCCCCCGGACTACCGGCTACACCTTC. The chain combines TRBV7-2 with TRBJ1-2, with unresolved D. V was shortened by 5 bases and J by 8 bases, with 12 bases between the two germline ends. The germline CDR1 and CDR2 sequences are SGHTA and FQGNSA. The CDR3 spans 12 residues.